This record concerns one T cell receptor beta chain sequence. Its specificity is not known. Method: immunoSEQ multiplex PCR; TCRdb's copy keeps in-frame clones and lacks some. The sample yields tens of thousands of clones, about 81% seen once. These data belong to a study of vaccination effects on CD4 cells after COVID-19. Study observations and caveats: Only a few convalescent patients and no early post-infection timepoints featured in the study. Cross-reactivity toward common cold coronaviruses was confined to only 1 of 255 vaccine-induced clones in healthy vaccinees.

Peptide-pool stimulation followed by sequencing identified expanded antigen-specific CD4+ clonotypes in the ViraFEST assay. Upon completion of 10 to 11 days in culture, CD4+ T cells were isolated. All participants had two doses of either the BNT162b2 or mRNA-1273 vaccine. Each culture had half its medium swapped for IL-2 medium on days 3 and 7. With 8 bases clipped from V and 3 bases from J, the junction kept 3 bases outside the gene matches. The CDR3 is made up of 14 amino acids. Germline values: CDR1 MDHEN, CDR2 SYDVKM. The sequenced sample was CD4+ T cells from PBMCs cultured with HCoV-229E spike peptides, obtained after COVID-19 vaccination. This receptor was taken from a human donor who received a COVID-19 vaccine. The chain combines TRBV28 with TRBJ2-2, with TRBD1 identical over 10 bases. The CDR3 protein is CASWDRGYTGELFF. The CDR3, as DNA: TGTGCCAGCTGGGACAGGGGATACACCGGGGAGCTGTTTTTT.